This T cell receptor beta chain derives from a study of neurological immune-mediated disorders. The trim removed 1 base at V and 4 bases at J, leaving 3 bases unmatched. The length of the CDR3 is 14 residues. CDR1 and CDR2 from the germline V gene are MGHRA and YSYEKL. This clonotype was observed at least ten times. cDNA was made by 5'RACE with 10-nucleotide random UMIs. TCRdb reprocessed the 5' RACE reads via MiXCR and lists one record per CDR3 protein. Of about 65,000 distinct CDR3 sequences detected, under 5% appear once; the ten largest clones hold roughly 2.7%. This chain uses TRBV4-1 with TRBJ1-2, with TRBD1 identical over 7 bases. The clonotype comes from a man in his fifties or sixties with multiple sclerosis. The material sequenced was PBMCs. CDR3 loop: CASSQGRGLYGYTF. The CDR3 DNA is TGCGCCAGCAGCCAAGGGAGGGGGCTCTATGGCTACACCTTC.